The rows below give T cell receptor beta chains drawn from one sample of a study of identical twins. TCRdb re-analysed the 5' RACE reads in MiXCR, keeping a single row per CDR3 protein. Among some 1,700,000 distinct CDR3 sequences, less than 35% were seen once, and the ten largest hold 0.25% to 0.3%. Sequenced material: cord blood. The receptors stem from a newborn girl in good health. Each CDR3 is given with its conserved first and last residue. D genes are given only for firm matches. Clone size is stated in some rows and not others, as once, few, many or a class when expanded.

clone size: NA; D gene: NA; V gene: TRBV7-9; J gene: TRBJ1-1; CDR3 protein: CASSVAFGPEAFF; CDR3 DNA: TGTGCCAGCAGCGTAGCTTTTGGTCCTGAAGCTTTCTTT
clone size: NA; D gene: NA; V gene: TRBV29-1; J gene: TRBJ1-4; CDR3 protein: CSVNDSPNEKLFF; CDR3 DNA: TGCAGCGTCAATGACAGCCCTAATGAAAAACTGTTTTTT
clone size: NA; D gene: NA; V gene: TRBV25-1; J gene: TRBJ1-5; CDR3 protein: CASSEQDSTQPQHF; CDR3 DNA: TGTGCCAGCAGTGAACAGGATAGCACTCAGCCCCAGCATTTT
clone size: NA; D gene: NA; V gene: TRBV3-1; J gene: TRBJ1-5; CDR3 protein: CASSSGTASNQPQHF; CDR3 DNA: TGTGCCAGCAGCTCCGGGACGGCTAGCAATCAGCCCCAGCATTTT
clone size: NA; D gene: TRBD2; V gene: TRBV9; J gene: TRBJ2-5; CDR3 protein: CASSVAGGAETQYF; CDR3 DNA: TGTGCCAGCAGCGTAGCGGGAGGGGCAGAGACCCAGTACTTC
clone size: few; D gene: TRBD2; V gene: TRBV6-2/TRBV6-3; J gene: TRBJ2-7; CDR3 protein: CASSFSGINYEQYF; CDR3 DNA: TGTGCCAGCAGTTTCAGCGGGATCAACTACGAGCAGTACTTC
clone size: NA; D gene: NA; V gene: TRBV4-2; J gene: TRBJ1-1; CDR3 protein: CASSHAPGTPMNTEAFF; CDR3 DNA: TGTGCCAGCAGCCATGCCCCCGGGACGCCTATGAACACTGAAGCTTTCTTT
clone size: NA; D gene: NA; V gene: TRBV20-1; J gene: TRBJ1-2; CDR3 protein: CSARDLPVGGTYGYTF; CDR3 DNA: TGCAGTGCTAGAGATCTCCCAGTGGGGGGTACCTATGGCTACACCTTC
clone size: NA; D gene: NA; V gene: TRBV6-6; J gene: TRBJ1-2; CDR3 protein: CASSRGPNGYTF; CDR3 DNA: TGTGCCAGCAGCCGGGGGCCAAATGGCTACACCTTC
clone size: NA; D gene: NA; V gene: TRBV15; J gene: TRBJ1-5; CDR3 protein: CATSRDLALPQHF; CDR3 DNA: TGTGCCACCAGCAGAGATTTGGCATTACCGCAGCATTTT
clone size: NA; D gene: TRBD2; V gene: TRBV6-2/TRBV6-3; J gene: TRBJ2-2; CDR3 protein: CASRKAGRNTGELFF; CDR3 DNA: TGTGCCAGCCGAAAAGCGGGACGAAACACCGGGGAGCTGTTTTTT
clone size: few; D gene: NA; V gene: TRBV5-1; J gene: TRBJ2-3; CDR3 protein: CASSLVEPPRDTQYF; CDR3 DNA: TGCGCCAGCAGCTTGGTGGAACCTCCGAGGGATACGCAGTATTTT
clone size: NA; D gene: NA; V gene: TRBV7-9; J gene: TRBJ1-4; CDR3 protein: CASSPPGLPNEKLFF; CDR3 DNA: TGTGCCAGCAGCCCTCCGGGACTCCCTAATGAAAAACTGTTTTTT
clone size: NA; D gene: TRBD2; V gene: TRBV10-3; J gene: TRBJ2-5; CDR3 protein: CAIPVLLAGYRETQYF; CDR3 DNA: TGTGCCATCCCCGTCCTGTTAGCGGGATATAGGGAGACCCAGTACTTC
clone size: NA; D gene: TRBD1; V gene: TRBV20-1; J gene: TRBJ2-3; CDR3 protein: CSASPRTGLTDTQYF; CDR3 DNA: TGCAGTGCTAGCCCCCGGACAGGCCTCACAGATACGCAGTATTTT
clone size: many; D gene: NA; V gene: TRBV12-3/TRBV12-4; J gene: TRBJ2-5; CDR3 protein: CASSLGLEETQYF; CDR3 DNA: TGTGCCAGCAGTTTAGGACTAGAGGAGACCCAGTACTTC
clone size: NA; D gene: NA; V gene: TRBV2; J gene: TRBJ2-7; CDR3 protein: CASRHSTYEQYF; CDR3 DNA: TGTGCCAGCAGGCACTCAACCTACGAGCAGTACTTC
clone size: NA; D gene: TRBD1; V gene: TRBV2; J gene: TRBJ1-2; CDR3 protein: CASSRGQAWGYTF; CDR3 DNA: TGTGCCAGCAGCCGGGGACAGGCTTGGGGCTACACCTTC
clone size: few; D gene: NA; V gene: TRBV4-1; J gene: TRBJ2-7; CDR3 protein: CASSPLVASSYEQYF; CDR3 DNA: TGCGCCAGCAGCCCCCTTGTTGCGAGCTCCTACGAGCAGTACTTC
clone size: NA; D gene: NA; V gene: TRBV11-2; J gene: TRBJ2-7; CDR3 protein: CASSLAPRDDYEQYF; CDR3 DNA: TGTGCCAGCAGCTTAGCCCCGCGGGACGACTACGAGCAGTACTTC
clone size: few; D gene: TRBD1; V gene: TRBV3-1; J gene: TRBJ1-5; CDR3 protein: CASSHGTVSNQPQHF; CDR3 DNA: TGTGCCAGCAGCCATGGGACAGTTAGCAATCAGCCCCAGCATTTT
clone size: NA; D gene: NA; V gene: TRBV20-1; J gene: TRBJ2-3; CDR3 protein: CSATLETDTQYF; CDR3 DNA: TGCAGTGCCACCCTAGAGACAGATACGCAGTATTTT